This TCR beta chain was profiled in a study of identical twins. Using its own MiXCR run on the 5' RACE reads, TCRdb lists one record per CDR3 protein. The data show around 960,000 distinct CDR3 sequences, over 9% seen once. This clonotype was seen more than once but under ten times. Its antigen remains unidentified. Notes on the study in general: Models came in too low on out-of-frame TCR alpha sharing in monozygotic twins.

These data also featured in a second study, about yellow fever vaccine responses in identical twins.

The sequence came from a woman in her late teens or twenties in good health. Source material: PBMCs.

For the CDR3, the DNA is TGTACCCGGGGGGGGATGGAGACCCAGTACTTC. Translating gives CTRGGMETQYF. The chain combines TRBV25-1 with TRBJ2-5; TRBD2 agrees at 8 bases. Germline loops: CDR1 MGHDK, CDR2 SYGVNS. This CDR3 is 11 amino acids long.